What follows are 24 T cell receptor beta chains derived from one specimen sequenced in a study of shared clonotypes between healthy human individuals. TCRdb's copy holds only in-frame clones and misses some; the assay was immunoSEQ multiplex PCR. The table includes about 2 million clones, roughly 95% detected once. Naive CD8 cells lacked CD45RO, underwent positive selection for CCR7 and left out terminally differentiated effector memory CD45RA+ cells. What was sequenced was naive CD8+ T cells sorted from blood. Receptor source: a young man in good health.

CDR3 DNA: TGTGCCTGGAGTGGGTTGGCTGGAAACACCATATATTTT. It specifies CAWSGLAGNTIYF. The J gene is TRBJ1-3, the V gene TRBV30, with unresolved D. V dropped 1 base and J dropped 2 bases, with 6 bases sitting between them. The CDR3 contains 13 residues. Germline lookup yields CDR1 GTSNPN and CDR2 SVGIG (reference sequence).

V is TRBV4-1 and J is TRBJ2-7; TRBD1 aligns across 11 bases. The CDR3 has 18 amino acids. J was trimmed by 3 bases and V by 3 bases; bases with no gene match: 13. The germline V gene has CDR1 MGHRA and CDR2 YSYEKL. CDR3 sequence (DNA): TGCGCCAGCAGCCAGCAAGACAACACCGGGACAGGGGGCTACGAGCAGTACTTC. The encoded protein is CASSQQDNTGTGGYEQYF.

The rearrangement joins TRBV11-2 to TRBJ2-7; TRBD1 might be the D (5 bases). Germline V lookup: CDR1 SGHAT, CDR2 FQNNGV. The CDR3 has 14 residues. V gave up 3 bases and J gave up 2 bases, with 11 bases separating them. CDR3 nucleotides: TGTGCCAGCAGCTTTTTCACAGGAGCCTACGAGCAGTACTTC. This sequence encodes CASSFFTGAYEQYF.

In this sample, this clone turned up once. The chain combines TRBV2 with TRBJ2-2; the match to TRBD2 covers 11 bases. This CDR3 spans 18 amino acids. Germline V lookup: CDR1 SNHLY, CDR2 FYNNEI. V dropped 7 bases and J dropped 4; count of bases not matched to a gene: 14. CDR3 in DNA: TGTGCCAGCAAACCGGCGGGACTAGCGGAATTACTCACCGGGGAGCTGTTTTTT. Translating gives CASKPAGLAELLTGELFF.

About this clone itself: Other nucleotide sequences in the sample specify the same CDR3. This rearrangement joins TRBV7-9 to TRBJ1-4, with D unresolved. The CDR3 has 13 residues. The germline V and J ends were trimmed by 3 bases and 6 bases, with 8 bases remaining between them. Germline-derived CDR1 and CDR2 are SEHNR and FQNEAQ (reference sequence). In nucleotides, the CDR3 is TGTGCCAGCAGCTTTTCGTTTGATGAAAAACTGTTTTTT. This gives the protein CASSFSFDEKLFF. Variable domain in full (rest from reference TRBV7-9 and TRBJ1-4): DTGVSQNPRHKITKRGQNVTFRCDPISEHNRLYWYRQTLGQGPEFLTYFQNEAQLEKSRLLSDRFSAERPKGSFSTLEIQRTEQGDSAMYLCASSFSFDEKLFFGSGTQLSVL.

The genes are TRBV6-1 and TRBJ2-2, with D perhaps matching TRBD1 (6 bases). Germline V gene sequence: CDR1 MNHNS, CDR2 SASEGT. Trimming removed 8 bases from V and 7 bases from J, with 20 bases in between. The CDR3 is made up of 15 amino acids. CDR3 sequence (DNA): TGTGCCAGCGCGAAGACAGGATATAATGGCGGGGAGCTGTTTTTT. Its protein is CASAKTGYNGGELFF.

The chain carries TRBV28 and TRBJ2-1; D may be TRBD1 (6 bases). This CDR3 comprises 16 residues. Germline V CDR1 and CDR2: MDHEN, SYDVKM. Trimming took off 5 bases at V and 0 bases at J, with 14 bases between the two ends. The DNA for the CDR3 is TGTGCCAGCAGTACCAACAGGGAAGTCTCCTACAATGAGCAGTTCTTC. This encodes CASSTNREVSYNEQFF.

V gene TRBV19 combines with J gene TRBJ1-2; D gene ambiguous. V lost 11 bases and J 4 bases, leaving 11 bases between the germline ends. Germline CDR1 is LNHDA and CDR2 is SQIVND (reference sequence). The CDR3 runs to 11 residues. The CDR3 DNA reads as TGTGCCGCGCGGGGTCTCTATGGCTACACCTTC. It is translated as CAARGLYGYTF.

The CDR3 reads CASSLNRVSYEQYF. The CDR3 nucleotides read TGTGCCAGCAGCTTGAACAGGGTCTCCTACGAGCAGTACTTC. J is TRBJ2-7 and V is TRBV13, with D maybe TRBD1 (6 bases). This CDR3 spans 14 amino acids. CDR1 is PRHDT, CDR2 FYEKMQ, per germline (reference sequence). The V end lost 3 bases, the J end lost 0 bases, and 9 bases lay between the germline ends. The full variable domain, with the rest looked up from reference TRBV13 and TRBJ2-7, is AAGVIQSPRHLIKEKRETATLKCYPIPRHDTVYWYQQGPGQDPQFLISFYEKMQSDKGSIPDRFSAQQFSDYHSELNMSSLELGDSALYFCASSLNRVSYEQYFGPGTRLTVT.

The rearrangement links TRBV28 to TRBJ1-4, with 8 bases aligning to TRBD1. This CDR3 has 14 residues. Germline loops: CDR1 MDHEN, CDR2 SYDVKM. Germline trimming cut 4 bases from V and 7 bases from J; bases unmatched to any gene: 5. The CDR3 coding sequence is TGTGCCAGCAGTTGGACAGGGTCGGGTGAAAAACTGTTTTTT. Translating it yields CASSWTGSGEKLFF.

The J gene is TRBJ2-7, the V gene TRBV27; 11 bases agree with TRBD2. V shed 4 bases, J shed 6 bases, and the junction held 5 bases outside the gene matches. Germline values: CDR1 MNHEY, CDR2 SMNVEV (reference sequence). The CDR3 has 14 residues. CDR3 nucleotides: TGTGCCAGCAGTTCGGGACTAGCGGCCAGCGAGCAGTACTTC. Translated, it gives CASSSGLAASEQYF.

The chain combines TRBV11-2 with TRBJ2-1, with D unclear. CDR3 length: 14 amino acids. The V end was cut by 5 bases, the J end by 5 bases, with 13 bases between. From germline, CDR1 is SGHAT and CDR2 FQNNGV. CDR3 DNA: TGTGCCAGCAGCCGGAACCCGGAACACAATGAGCAGTTCTTC. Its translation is CASSRNPEHNEQFF.

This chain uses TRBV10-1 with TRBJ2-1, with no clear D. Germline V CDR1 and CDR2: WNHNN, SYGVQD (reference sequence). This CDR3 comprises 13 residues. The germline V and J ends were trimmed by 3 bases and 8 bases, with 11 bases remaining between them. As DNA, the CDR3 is TGCGCCAGCAGTGACCCCTCGGTAGATGAGCAGTTCTTC. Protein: CASSDPSVDEQFF.

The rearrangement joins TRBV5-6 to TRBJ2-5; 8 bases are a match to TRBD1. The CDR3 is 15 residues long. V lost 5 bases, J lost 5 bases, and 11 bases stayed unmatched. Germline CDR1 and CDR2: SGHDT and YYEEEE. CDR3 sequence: CASRYLTGGRETQYF. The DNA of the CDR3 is TGTGCCAGCAGATACTTAACAGGGGGGCGGGAGACCCAGTACTTC.

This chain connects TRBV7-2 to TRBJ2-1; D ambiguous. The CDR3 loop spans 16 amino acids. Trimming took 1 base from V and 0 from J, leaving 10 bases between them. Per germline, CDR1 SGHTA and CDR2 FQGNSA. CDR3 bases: TGTGCCAGCAGCTTAGGTGGCGGTTTCTCCTACAATGAGCAGTTCTTC. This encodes CASSLGGGFSYNEQFF.

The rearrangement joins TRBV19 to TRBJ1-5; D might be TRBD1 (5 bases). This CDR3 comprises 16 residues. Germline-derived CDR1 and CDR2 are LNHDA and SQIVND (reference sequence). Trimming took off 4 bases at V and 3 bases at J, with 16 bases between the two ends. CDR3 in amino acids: CASSNFDSPLNQPQHF. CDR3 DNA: TGTGCCAGTAGTAATTTCGACAGTCCGCTCAATCAGCCCCAGCATTTT.

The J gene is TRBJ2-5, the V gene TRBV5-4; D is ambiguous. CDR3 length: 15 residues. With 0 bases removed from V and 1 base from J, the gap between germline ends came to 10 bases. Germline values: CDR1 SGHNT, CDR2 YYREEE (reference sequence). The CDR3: CASSLVSDIQETQYF. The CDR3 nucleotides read TGTGCCAGCAGCTTGGTCTCGGATATCCAAGAGACCCAGTACTTC.

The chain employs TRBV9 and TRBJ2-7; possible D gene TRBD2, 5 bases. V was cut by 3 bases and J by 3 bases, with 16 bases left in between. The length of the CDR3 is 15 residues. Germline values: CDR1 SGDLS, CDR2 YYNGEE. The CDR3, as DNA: TGTGCCAGCAGCGCCGAGGGCCCCCCCTTCTACGAGCAGTACTTC. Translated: CASSAEGPPFYEQYF.

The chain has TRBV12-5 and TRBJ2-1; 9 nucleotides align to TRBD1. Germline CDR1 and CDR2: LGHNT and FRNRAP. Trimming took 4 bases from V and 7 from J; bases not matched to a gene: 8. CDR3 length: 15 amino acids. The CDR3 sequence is CASGSRQGGDNEQFF. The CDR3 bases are TGTGCTAGTGGTTCCCGACAGGGGGGGGATAATGAGCAGTTCTTC.

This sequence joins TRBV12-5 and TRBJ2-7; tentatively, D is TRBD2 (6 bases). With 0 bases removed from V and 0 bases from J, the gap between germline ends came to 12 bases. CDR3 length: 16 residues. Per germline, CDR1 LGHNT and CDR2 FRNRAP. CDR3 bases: TGTGCTAGTGGTTTGGTAGGCGGGACGAGCTCCTACGAGCAGTACTTC. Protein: CASGLVGGTSSYEQYF.

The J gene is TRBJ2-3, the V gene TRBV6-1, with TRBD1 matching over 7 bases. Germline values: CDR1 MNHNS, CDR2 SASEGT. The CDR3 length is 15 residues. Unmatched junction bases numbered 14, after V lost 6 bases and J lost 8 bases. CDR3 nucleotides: TGTGCCAGCAGGGGTATAAGGGACAGCCCCGCTACGCAGTATTTT. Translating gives CASRGIRDSPATQYF.

The CDR3 protein is CAWSWDSENTEAFF. As DNA, the CDR3 is TGTGCCTGGAGCTGGGACAGCGAGAACACTGAAGCTTTCTTT. V and J are TRBV30 and TRBJ1-1; 7 bases are shared with TRBD1. CDR3 length: 14 amino acids. Germline V gene sequence: CDR1 GTSNPN, CDR2 SVGIG (reference sequence). Unmatched junction bases numbered 5, after V lost 3 bases and J lost 1 base.

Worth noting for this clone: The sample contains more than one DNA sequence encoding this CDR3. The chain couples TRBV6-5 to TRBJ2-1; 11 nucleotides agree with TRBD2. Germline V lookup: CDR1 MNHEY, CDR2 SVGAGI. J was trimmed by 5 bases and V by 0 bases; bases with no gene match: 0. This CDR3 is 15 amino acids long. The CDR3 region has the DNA TGTGCCAGCAGTTACTCTAGCGGGGGGGACAATGAGCAGTTCTTC. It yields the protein CASSYSSGGDNEQFF.

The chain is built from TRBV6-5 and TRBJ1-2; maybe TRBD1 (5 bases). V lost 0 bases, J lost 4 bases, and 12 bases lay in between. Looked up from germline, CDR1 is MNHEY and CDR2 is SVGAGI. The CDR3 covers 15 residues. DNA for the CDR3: TGTGCCAGCAGTTACTCCGAGGGGCCACCCTATGGCTACACCTTC. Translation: CASSYSEGPPYGYTF.